The present entry profiles one T cell receptor beta chain with its context. Its matching antigen is unknown. V lost 1 base and J lost 4, with 11 bases in between. The CDR3 extends over 15 amino acids. Germline V gives CDR1 MNHEY, CDR2 SMNVEV (reference sequence). Sequencing used immunoSEQ multiplex PCR; TCRdb keeps in-frame clones, though not all of them. The data hold 90,000 or so clones, with approximately 81% observed a single time. The data belong to a study of cytomegalovirus exposure and HLA in healthy donors. The study, taken as a whole, reports: As confirmed in vitro, three CMV-associated chains were specific for CMV antigens. The classifier reportedly diagnosed cytomegalovirus status with high sensitivity and specificity. A subsequent analysis found that TCR clusters from the first cohort also tended to co-occur in the 90 to 150 validation repertoires, with around 94% of cluster scores above 0.

The sequencing sample was made of PBMCs. This TCR was sampled from a young man in good health and CMV-seropositive. This chain links TRBV27 with TRBJ2-1; D is possibly TRBD2 (6 bases). The CDR3: CASSLLGGNYNEQFF. The CDR3 region has the DNA TGTGCCAGCAGTTTATTGGGAGGAAATTACAATGAGCAGTTCTTC.